This TCR beta chain is from a study of T-cell memory formation after mild COVID-19. Study conclusions and caveats: Specificity for SARS-CoV-2 was not confirmed among the second-wave clones peaking on day 37. A balance of CD4 and CD8 characterized clones contracting day 15 to 85, whereas later expanders leaned CD4+. A subset of responding clones appeared in pre-infection memory, suggesting cross-reactive memory joined.

TCRdb re-called the 5' RACE reads with MiXCR, one entry per CDR3 protein. In the table there are almost 550,000 distinct CDR3 sequences, just over 20% of which are singletons. This clonotype was recorded a few times. Its antigen remains unidentified. The clonotype was recovered from an adult woman who had mild COVID-19 (a few samples of this study predate the infection). Cell type and time point are not known. The sequencing input was PBMCs or a T cell subset sorted from them (not recorded which).

CDR3 DNA sequence: TGTGCCAGCAGTTATGCAGGGCGGCAAACTAACTATGGCTACACCTTC. Translation gives CASSYAGRQTNYGYTF. The V gene is TRBV12-3 or TRBV12-4, the J gene TRBJ1-2; maybe TRBD1 (5 bases). This CDR3 is 16 amino acids long. Trimming removed 4 bases from V and 0 bases from J, with 15 bases in between.